Included here is one T cell receptor beta chain sequence, with context. The CDR3 is 13 residues long. Trimming stripped 1 base from V and 4 bases from J, with 7 bases between. Germline-derived CDR1 and CDR2 are MDHEN and SYDVKM. The data were obtained in a study of blood T cell repertoires in COVID-19. TCRdb's table, derived via immunoSEQ multiplex PCR, lists solely in-frame clones and lacks some. The sample contains 60,000 to 90,000 clones, around nine tenths of which appear only once. The chain couples TRBV28 to TRBJ1-2; tentatively, D is TRBD1 (5 bases). The clonotype originates from a woman of 80 years or more with active or convalescent COVID-19. Material for sequencing was peripheral blood. CDR3 sequence: CASSLYRGYGYTF. The CDR3 region has the DNA TGTGCCAGCAGTTTATATAGGGGCTATGGCTACACCTTC.